Reported below is one T cell receptor (beta chain). Antigen specificity is unknown. The table came from immunoSEQ multiplex PCR; TCRdb's copy has only in-frame clones and leaves some out. The data show 20,000 to 25,000 clones, with roughly 87% seen just once and approximately 30% held by the top ten. The data are from a study of T cells in localized non-small cell lung cancer. CDR1 and CDR2 from the germline V gene are GTSNPN and SVGIG (reference sequence). J gave up 4 bases and V 0 bases, and 15 bases lay outside the gene matches. CDR3 length: 18 amino acids. Whole-study findings and limits: Across samples, adjacent lung featured a median roughly 60 of the top 100 tumor clones. Tumor showed lower T cell clonality than uninvolved adjacent lung, where it was highest.

This sequence was found in a male donor older than 55 with stage I squamous cell lung carcinoma. The sample here was peripheral blood, taken before any cancer treatment. V is TRBV30 and J is TRBJ2-5; 9 nucleotides agree with TRBD2. In DNA, the CDR3 is TGTGCCTGGAGTGTACCATCCTGGATTAGCGGGGGCCGAGAGACCCAGTACTTC. It specifies CAWSVPSWISGGRETQYF.